This T cell receptor (beta chain) appears in the sequencing data of a study of shared clonotypes between healthy human individuals. This CDR3 spans 17 amino acids. After removal of 6 bases from V and 4 bases from J, the junction contained 17 bases not matched to a gene. Germline-derived CDR1 and CDR2 are SGHVS and FQNEAQ. About this clone: Its antigen is still unknown.

Regarding the study as a whole: It was only blood that was sampled, and tissue repertoires likely differ. Deeper or shallower sequencing was expected to change how clonotypes are shared among donors. Rarefaction gave evidence that sorted-subset sequencing remained incomplete despite large depth. When compared with the clonotypes that were shared by all four sorted-subset donors, the non-shared clonotypes turned out to have lower generation probabilities.

Profiling relied on immunoSEQ multiplex PCR, and the TCRdb table lists in-frame clones only, not all of them. The table shows millions of clones, with 90% to 95% occurring only once. The source is a man aged 18 to 30 in good health. Some clones in this sample may be carry-over from other donors' samples. The sample taken for sequencing was naive CD4+ T cells from PBMCs. Noted subset: CD45RA+ positively selected. The chain is built from TRBV7-8 and TRBJ2-5; TRBD1 matches at 7 bases. The CDR3 spells CASSYALPGQSIETQYF. CDR3 DNA sequence: TGTGCCAGCAGTTATGCCTTGCCGGGACAGAGCATAGAGACCCAGTACTTC.